The entry below describes one TCR beta chain. This record belongs to a study of blood T cell repertoires in COVID-19. Study-level information: The samples span acute and convalescent COVID-19 from the United States, Italy and Spain.

Clones were sequenced by immunoSEQ multiplex PCR, and TCRdb holds only the in-frame ones, with some missing. The sample holds around 270,000 clones, 84% seen once. The CDR3 has 14 residues. Germline loops: CDR1 SGHTA, CDR2 FQGNSA. The V end lost 4 bases, the J end lost 6 bases, and 15 bases lay between the germline ends. The sample was peripheral blood. This receptor was obtained from a woman aged 35 to 49 who had recovered from COVID-19. The V gene is TRBV7-2, the J gene TRBJ2-5; D is possibly TRBD1 (5 bases). The CDR3 spells CASSSPGPLQTQYF. The CDR3 region has the DNA TGTGCCAGCAGCTCGCCAGGGCCCCTACAGACCCAGTACTTC. Looking up the rest from reference TRBV7-2 and TRBJ2-5 gives the full variable domain: GAGVSQSPSNKVTEKGKDVELRCDPISGHTALYWYRQSLGQGLEFLIYFQGNSAPDKSGLPSDRFSAERTGGSVSTLTIQRTQQEDSAVYLCASSSPGPLQTQYFGPGTRLLVL.